The present T cell receptor beta chain was sequenced within a study of cytomegalovirus exposure and HLA in healthy donors. Notes on the study in general: Cytomegalovirus-associated TCR beta chains were listed, numbering around 150.

The germline V gene encodes CDR1 MDHEN and CDR2 SYDVKM. Trimming stripped 2 bases from V and 11 bases from J, with 9 bases between. This CDR3 has 11 residues. Only in-frame clones appear in the TCRdb table, and some are missing; sequencing was by immunoSEQ multiplex PCR. The table lists 150,000 to 200,000 clones, 89% of them singletons. In the case of this clone: Its antigen remains unknown.

The V call is TRBV28, the J call TRBJ1-2, with a tentative D call TRBD1 (5 bases). This receptor was identified in a man aged 18-30 years in good health and CMV-seropositive. Sequenced material: PBMCs. For the CDR3, the DNA is TGTGCCAGCAGTTTAAAGGGGCAGTACACCTTC. The encoded protein is CASSLKGQYTF.